This T cell receptor beta chain was documented in a study of OX40 agonist ivuxolimab in advanced cancers. Broadly, across the study: Ivuxolimab was a fully human IgG2 agonistic monoclonal antibody targeting the costimulatory receptor OX40 (CD134). Intravenous ivuxolimab was administered to patients every 2 weeks at six dose levels: 0.01, 0.1, 0.3, 1.5, 3 and 10 mg/kg. Of the roughly 53 patients in dose escalation, about 20 had hepatocellular carcinoma, about 15 had melanoma, 9 had renal cell carcinoma and 9 had head and neck cancer. In the dose-escalation cohort, around four fifths of patients were male, and the mean age was around 65 years with a range of about 20 to 90. Prior anti-PD-1, anti-PD-L1 or anti-CTLA-4 therapy was permitted, and checkpoint inhibitors had been received by approximately 39% of dose-escalation patients. Partial responses were achieved by three dose-escalation patients, of whom one had hepatocellular carcinoma and two had cutaneous melanoma. The purpose of peripheral TCRbeta sequencing was to test whether ivuxolimab changed TCR sequence diversity and led to clonal T-cell expansion. The monotherapy dose-escalation portion (N of about 50 patients) of the phase I ivuxolimab trial is reported in the paper. The study at large found these results: At doses of 0.1 to 3.0 mg/kg, clonal expansion of both CD4+ and CD8+ blood T cells was observed from baseline to week 6. After ivuxolimab, more expanded clones were found on average in CD8+ T cells than in CD4+ T cells. Low levels of normalized T-cell clonal expansion were also shown by some nonresponding patients. In the 0.1-3.0 mg/kg groups, partial responders had among the lowest normalized peripheral clonal expansion, particularly in CD8+ T cells. Antigen specificity was not determined for the clonally expanded peripheral T cells.

Patients with autoimmune disease history or receiving systemic immunosuppression were excluded from the trial. In every dose cohort, peripheral blood was drawn for TCR sequencing at baseline, cycle 4 day 1, and cycle 7 day 1. Samples came from an open-label, multicenter, first-in-human phase I dose-escalation trial of ivuxolimab. The trial enrolled adults with locally advanced or metastatic head and neck squamous cell, hepatocellular, melanoma or renal cell carcinoma. Before TCR sequencing, CD4+ T cells and CD8+ T cells from peripheral blood were sorted into separate populations. Points on this clone: The antigen this receptor binds is unknown. Qualities for individual bases were not recorded, and no much larger clone is one base off.

Taken from the germline V gene (reference sequence), the CDR1 and CDR2 loops are SGHNT and YYREEE. Trimmed from V: 4 bases; trimmed from J: 5 bases; junction bases lacking a gene match: 2. From its cysteine to its phenylalanine, the CDR3 spans 14 amino acids. Of all the DNA, just the CDR3 is kept, 42 bases in frame from base 1. For sequencing of the TCRbeta CDR3 region, genomic DNA was extracted from the sorted cells. TCRbeta CDR3 regions were sequenced using the immunoSEQ Assay. TCRdb retrieved this table from immuneACCESS and kept in-frame rearrangements only. Not all clones are present; in checked studies, unresolved V genes account for under half, and no reason is known for the remainder. The sample table lists roughly 60,000 clones, roughly 80% of them with a count of one. Around 2% of the sample rests with the top ten.

The chain couples TRBV5-4 to TRBJ2-1; the central 11 bases match TRBD2. The input for sequencing was CD4+ or CD8+ T cells sorted from blood, taken in a trial of the OX40 agonist ivuxolimab. The clonotype originates from an adult with an advanced solid tumor such as melanoma, head and neck, liver or kidney cancer. CDR3 region: CASSKTSGDNEQFF. The DNA sequence reads TGTGCCAGCAGCAAGACTAGCGGGGACAATGAGCAGTTCTTC.